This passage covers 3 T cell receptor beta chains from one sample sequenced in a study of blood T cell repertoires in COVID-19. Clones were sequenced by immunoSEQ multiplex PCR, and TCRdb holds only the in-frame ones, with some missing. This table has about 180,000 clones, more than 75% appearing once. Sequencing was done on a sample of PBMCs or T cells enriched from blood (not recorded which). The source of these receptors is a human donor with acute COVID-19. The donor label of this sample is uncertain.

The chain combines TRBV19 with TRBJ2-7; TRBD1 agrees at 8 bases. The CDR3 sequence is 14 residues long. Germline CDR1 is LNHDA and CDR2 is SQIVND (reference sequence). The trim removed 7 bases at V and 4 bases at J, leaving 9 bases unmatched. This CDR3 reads CASTRTGTGYEQYF. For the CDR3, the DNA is TGTGCCAGTACCAGGACAGGGACTGGGTACGAGCAGTACTTC.

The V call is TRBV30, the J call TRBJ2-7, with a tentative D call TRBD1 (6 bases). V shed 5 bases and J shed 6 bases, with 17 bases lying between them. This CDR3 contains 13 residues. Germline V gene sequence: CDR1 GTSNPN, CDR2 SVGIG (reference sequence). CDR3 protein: CAWGKKQGSEQYF. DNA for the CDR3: TGTGCCTGGGGAAAAAAACAGGGTTCCGAGCAGTACTTC.

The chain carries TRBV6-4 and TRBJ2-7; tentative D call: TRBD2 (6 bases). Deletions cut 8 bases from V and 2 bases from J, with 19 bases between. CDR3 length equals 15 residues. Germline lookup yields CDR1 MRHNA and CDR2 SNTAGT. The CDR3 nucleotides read TGTGCCAGCGGGGGGAGGCGGGGTCTGACCTACGAGCAGTACTTC. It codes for CASGGRRGLTYEQYF.